The source of this T cell receptor beta chain is a study of OX40 agonist ivuxolimab in advanced cancers. Study as a whole: Three patients got partial responses; one had hepatocellular carcinoma and two had cutaneous melanoma. Whole-study results and caveats: In a subset of nonresponders, normalized T-cell clonal expansion was also low. At 0.1 to 3.0 mg/kg and by week 6, CD4+ and CD8+ T cells in the blood had expanded clonally.

The CDR3 length is 14 residues. Germline loops: CDR1 LNHDA, CDR2 SQIVND (reference sequence). The V end was cut by 7 bases, the J end by 5 bases, with 17 bases between. Worth noting for this clone: Its specificity is unknown.

The protocol was immunoSEQ multiplex PCR, while the TCRdb copy is restricted to in-frame clones and leaves out a portion. Among around 30,000 clones listed, roughly 83% were seen once. The chain combines TRBV19 with TRBJ1-1; a possible D gene is TRBD1 (5 bases). The receptor was derived from an adult with an advanced solid tumor such as melanoma, head and neck, liver or kidney cancer. The sample was CD4+ or CD8+ T cells sorted from blood, taken in a trial of the OX40 agonist ivuxolimab. CDR3 protein: CASTFRGPRTEAFF. The DNA of the CDR3 is TGTGCCAGTACCTTTAGGGGCCCGAGGACTGAAGCTTTCTTT. The full variable domain, rest sourced from reference TRBV19 and TRBJ1-1, is DGGITQSPKYLFRKEGQNVTLSCEQNLNHDAMYWYRQDPGQGLRLIYYSQIVNDFQKGDIAEGYSVSREKKESFPLTVTSAQKNPTAFYLCASTFRGPRTEAFFGQGTRLTVV.